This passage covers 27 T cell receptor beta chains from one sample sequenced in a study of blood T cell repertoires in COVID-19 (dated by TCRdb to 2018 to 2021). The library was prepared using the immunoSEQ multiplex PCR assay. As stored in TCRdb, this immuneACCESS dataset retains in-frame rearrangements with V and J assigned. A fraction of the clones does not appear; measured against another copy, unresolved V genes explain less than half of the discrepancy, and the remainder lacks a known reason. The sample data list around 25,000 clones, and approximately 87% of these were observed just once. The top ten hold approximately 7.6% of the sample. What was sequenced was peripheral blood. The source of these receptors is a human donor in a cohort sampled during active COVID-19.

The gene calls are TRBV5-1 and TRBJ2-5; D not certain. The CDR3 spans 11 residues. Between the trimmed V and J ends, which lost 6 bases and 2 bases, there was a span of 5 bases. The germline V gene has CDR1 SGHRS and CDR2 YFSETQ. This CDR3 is CASTKQETQYF. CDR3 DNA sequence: TGCGCCAGCACTAAACAAGAGACCCAGTACTTC.

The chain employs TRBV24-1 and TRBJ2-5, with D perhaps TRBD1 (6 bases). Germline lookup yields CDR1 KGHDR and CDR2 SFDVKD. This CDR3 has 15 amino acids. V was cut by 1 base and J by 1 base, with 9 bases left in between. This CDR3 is CATSDFQGGQETQYF. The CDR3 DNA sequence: TGTGCCACCAGTGATTTCCAAGGGGGCCAAGAGACCCAGTACTTC.

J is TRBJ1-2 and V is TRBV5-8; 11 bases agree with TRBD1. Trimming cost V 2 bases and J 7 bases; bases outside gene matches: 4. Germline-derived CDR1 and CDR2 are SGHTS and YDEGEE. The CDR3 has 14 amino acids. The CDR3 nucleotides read TGTGCCAGCAGCTTTACCGGGACAGGGGGTGGCTACACCTTC. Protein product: CASSFTGTGGGYTF.

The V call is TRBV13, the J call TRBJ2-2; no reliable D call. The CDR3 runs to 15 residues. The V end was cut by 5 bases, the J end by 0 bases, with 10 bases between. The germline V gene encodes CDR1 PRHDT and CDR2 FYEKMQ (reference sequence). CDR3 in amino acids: CASSRPTTNTGELFF. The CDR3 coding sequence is TGTGCCAGCAGCCGCCCCACAACGAACACCGGGGAGCTGTTTTTT.

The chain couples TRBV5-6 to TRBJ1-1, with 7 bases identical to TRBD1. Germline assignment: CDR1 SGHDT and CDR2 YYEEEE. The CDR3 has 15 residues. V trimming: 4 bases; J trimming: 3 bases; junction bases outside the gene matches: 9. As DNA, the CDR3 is TGTGCCAGCAGCGTACCACAGGGGAGTTACACTGAAGCTTTCTTT. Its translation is CASSVPQGSYTEAFF.

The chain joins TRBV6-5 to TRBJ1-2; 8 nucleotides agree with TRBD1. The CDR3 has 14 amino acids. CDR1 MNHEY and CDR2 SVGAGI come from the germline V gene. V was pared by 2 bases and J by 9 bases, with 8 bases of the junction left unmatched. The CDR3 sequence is CASSYQGQDVSYTF. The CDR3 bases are TGTGCCAGCAGTTACCAGGGACAGGATGTCAGCTACACCTTC.

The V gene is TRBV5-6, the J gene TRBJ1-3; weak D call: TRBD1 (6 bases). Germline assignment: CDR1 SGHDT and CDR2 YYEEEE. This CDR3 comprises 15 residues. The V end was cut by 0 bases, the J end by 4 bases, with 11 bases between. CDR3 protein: CASSLVGAQGNTIYF. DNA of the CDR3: TGTGCCAGCAGCTTGGTGGGGGCGCAAGGAAACACCATATATTTT.

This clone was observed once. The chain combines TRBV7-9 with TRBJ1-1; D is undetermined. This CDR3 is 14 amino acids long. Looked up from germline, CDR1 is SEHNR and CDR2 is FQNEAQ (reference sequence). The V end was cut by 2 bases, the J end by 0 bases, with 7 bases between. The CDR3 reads CASSLSGVNTEAFF. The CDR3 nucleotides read TGTGCCAGCAGCTTATCGGGTGTGAACACTGAAGCTTTCTTT.

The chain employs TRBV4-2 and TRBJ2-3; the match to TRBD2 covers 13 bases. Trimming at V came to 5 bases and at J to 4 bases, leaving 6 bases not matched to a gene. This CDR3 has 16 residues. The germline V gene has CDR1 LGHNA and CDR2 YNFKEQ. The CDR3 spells CASSSRTSGGADTQYF. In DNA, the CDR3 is TGTGCCAGCAGCTCGCGGACTAGCGGGGGCGCAGATACGCAGTATTTT.

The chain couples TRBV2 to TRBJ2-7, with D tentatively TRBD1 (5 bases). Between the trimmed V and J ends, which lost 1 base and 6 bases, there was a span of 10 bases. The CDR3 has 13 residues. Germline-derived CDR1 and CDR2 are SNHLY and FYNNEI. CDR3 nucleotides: TGTGCCAGCAGTGAAGGATGGGGCCTCGAGCAGTACTTC. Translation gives CASSEGWGLEQYF.

The CDR3 spells CSAPRGTEAFF. CDR3 DNA sequence: TGCAGCGCACCTAGGGGTACTGAAGCTTTCTTT. The J gene is TRBJ1-1, the V gene TRBV29-1; D may be TRBD1 (5 bases). The CDR3 consists of 11 residues. Germline CDR1 reads SQVTM; CDR2 reads ANQGSEA. V was cut by 7 bases and J by 5 bases, with 11 bases left in between.

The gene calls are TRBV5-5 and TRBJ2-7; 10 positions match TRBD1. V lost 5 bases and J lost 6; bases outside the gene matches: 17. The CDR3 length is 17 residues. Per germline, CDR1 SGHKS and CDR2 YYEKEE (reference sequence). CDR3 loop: CASRSGGAGTGAREQYF. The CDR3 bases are TGTGCCAGCAGATCGGGGGGGGCCGGGACAGGGGCCCGCGAGCAGTACTTC.

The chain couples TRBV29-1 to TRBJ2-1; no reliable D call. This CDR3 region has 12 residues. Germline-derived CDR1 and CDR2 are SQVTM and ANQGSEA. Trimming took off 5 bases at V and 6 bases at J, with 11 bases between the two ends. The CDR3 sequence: CSVNERFNEQFF. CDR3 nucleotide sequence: TGCAGCGTTAACGAGAGGTTCAATGAGCAGTTCTTC.

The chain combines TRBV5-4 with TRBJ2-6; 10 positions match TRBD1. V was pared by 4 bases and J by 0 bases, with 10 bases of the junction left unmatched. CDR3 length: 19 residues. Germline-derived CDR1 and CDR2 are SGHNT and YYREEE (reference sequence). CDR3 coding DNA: TGTGCCAGCAGCCCACGACAGGGGGCCACGAGCTCTGGGGCCAACGTCCTGACTTTC. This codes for CASSPRQGATSSGANVLTF.

The CDR3 bases are TGTGCCAGCAGTGGGGTCGGGTACGGCAATCAGCCCCAGCATTTT. Encoded protein: CASSGVGYGNQPQHF. The chain joins TRBV25-1 to TRBJ1-5; D remains unclear. The CDR3 contains 15 residues. The V and J ends lost 4 bases and 2 bases respectively, with 12 bases between them. Per germline, CDR1 MGHDK and CDR2 SYGVNS.

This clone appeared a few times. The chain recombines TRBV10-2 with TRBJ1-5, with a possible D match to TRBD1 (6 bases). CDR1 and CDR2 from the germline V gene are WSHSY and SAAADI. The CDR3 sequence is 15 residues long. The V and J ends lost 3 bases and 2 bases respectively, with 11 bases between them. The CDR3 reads CASSDGRQGNQPQHF. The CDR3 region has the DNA TGCGCCAGCAGTGACGGTCGACAGGGCAATCAGCCCCAGCATTTT.

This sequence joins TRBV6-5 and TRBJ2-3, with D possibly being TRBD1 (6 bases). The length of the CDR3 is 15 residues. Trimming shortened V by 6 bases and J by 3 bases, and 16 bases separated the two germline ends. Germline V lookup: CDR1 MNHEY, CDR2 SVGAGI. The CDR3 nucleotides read TGTGCCAGCAGCGTGGGACACACGCTAACAGATACGCAGTATTTT. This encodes CASSVGHTLTDTQYF.

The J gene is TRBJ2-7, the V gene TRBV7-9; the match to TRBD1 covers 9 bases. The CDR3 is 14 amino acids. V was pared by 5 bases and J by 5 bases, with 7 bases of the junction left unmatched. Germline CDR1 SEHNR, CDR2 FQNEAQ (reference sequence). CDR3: CASSTRTGANEQYF. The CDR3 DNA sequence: TGTGCCAGCAGCACAAGGACAGGGGCGAACGAGCAGTACTTC.

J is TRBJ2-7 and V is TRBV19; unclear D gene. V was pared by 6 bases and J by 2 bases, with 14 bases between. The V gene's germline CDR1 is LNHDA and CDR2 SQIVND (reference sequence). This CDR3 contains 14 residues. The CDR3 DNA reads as TGTGCCAGTAGGGCCGTGGGTACTACCTACGAGCAGTACTTC. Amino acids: CASRAVGTTYEQYF.

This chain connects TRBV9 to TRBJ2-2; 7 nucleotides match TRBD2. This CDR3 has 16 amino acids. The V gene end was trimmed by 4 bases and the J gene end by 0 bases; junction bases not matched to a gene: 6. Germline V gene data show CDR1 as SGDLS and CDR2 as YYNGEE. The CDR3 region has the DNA TGTGCCAGCAGCTCACTAGCGTCCGCGAACACCGGGGAGCTGTTTTTT. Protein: CASSSLASANTGELFF.

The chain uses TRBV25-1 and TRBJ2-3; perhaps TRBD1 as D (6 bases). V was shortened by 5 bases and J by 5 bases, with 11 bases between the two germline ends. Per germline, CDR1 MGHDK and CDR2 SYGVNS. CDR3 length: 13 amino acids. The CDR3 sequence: CASSPTGLDTQYF. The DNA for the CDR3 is TGTGCCAGCAGTCCCACAGGGCTAGATACGCAGTATTTT.

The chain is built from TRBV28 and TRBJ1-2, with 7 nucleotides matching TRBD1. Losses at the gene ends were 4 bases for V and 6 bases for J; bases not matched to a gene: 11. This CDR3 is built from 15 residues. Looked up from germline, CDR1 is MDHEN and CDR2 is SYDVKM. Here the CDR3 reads CASSYQRGRLNGYTF. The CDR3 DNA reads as TGTGCCAGCAGTTATCAAAGGGGGCGCTTGAATGGCTACACCTTC.

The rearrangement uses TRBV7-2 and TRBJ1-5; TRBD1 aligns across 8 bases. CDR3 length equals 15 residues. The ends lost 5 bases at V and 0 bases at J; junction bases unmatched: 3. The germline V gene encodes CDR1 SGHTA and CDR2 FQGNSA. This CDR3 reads CASSPDRVSNQPQHF. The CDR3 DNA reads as TGTGCCAGCAGCCCGGACAGGGTTAGCAATCAGCCCCAGCATTTT.

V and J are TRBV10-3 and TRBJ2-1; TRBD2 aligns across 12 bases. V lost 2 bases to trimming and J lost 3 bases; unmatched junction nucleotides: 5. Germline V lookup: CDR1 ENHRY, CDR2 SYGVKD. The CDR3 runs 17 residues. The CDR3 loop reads CAISEGLAGGRYNEQFF. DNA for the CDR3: TGTGCCATCAGTGAGGGGCTAGCGGGGGGGCGCTACAATGAGCAGTTCTTC.

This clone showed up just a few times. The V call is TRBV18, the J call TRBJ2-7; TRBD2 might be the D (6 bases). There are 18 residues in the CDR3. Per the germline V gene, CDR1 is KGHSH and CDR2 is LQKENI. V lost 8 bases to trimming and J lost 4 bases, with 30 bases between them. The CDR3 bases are TGTGCCAGCCAAGTTCGGGAGCCCCGGGACCACCGCCCATACGAGCAGTACTTC. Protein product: CASQVREPRDHRPYEQYF.

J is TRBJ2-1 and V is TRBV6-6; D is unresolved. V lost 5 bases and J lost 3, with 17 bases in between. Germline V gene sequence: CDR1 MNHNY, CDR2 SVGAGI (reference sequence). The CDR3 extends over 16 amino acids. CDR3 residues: CASSRGDVLSYNEQFF. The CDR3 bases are TGTGCCAGCAGTCGAGGAGATGTGCTTAGCTACAATGAGCAGTTCTTC.

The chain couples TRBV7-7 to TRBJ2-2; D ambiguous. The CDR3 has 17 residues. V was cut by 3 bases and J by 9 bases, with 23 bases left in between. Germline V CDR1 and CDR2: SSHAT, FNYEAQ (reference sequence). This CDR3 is CASSFGFLQPPAWELFF. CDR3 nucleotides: TGTGCCAGCAGCTTTGGGTTCCTACAGCCACCGGCGTGGGAGCTGTTTTTT.